One sample yielded the 9 T cell receptor beta chains listed below, sequenced in a study of Graves' ophthalmopathy and Graves' hyperthyroidism. Beta-chain TCR CDR3 regions were amplified from RNA transcripts. First-round RT-PCR employed HTBI primers, with a second-round multiplex PCR after it. TCRdb analysed the multiplex PCR reads with MiXCR anew, one entry per CDR3 protein. The sample includes under 250,000 distinct CDR3 sequences, 25% to 35% of them seen just once. The sequenced sample consisted of peripheral blood. Every receptor here comes from a man aged 50-60 years with Graves' ophthalmopathy.

Many counts were recorded for this clonotype. This sequence joins TRBV6-1 and TRBJ2-4; no firm D call. The CDR3 loop spans 12 amino acids. Trimming took 7 bases from V and 3 from J, leaving 7 bases between them. Germline CDR1 is MNHNS and CDR2 is SASEGT. CDR3 nucleotide sequence: TGTGCCAGCAAGGGCGACAAAAACATTCAGTACTTC. The encoded protein is CASKGDKNIQYF.

This clonotype has just one count. The chain joins TRBV4-1 to TRBJ2-7, with D possibly called TRBD1 or TRBD2 (5 bases each). Deletions cut 0 bases from V and 5 bases from J, with 17 bases between. The germline V gene has CDR1 MGHRA and CDR2 YSYEKL. The CDR3 has 16 amino acids. CDR3 sequence reads: CASSQEGRGIFHEQYF. In nucleotides, the CDR3 is TGCGCCAGCAGCCAAGAGGGACGAGGGATCTTCCACGAGCAGTACTTC.

This clonotype appeared many times. The chain joins TRBV12-3 or TRBV12-4 to TRBJ1-5; a possible D gene is TRBD1 (6 bases). The V end was cut by 2 bases, the J end by 2 bases, with 7 bases between. There are 14 residues in the CDR3. This CDR3 is CASSLRQGNQPQHF. CDR3 bases: TGTGCCAGCAGTTTACGACAGGGCAATCAGCCCCAGCATTTT.

V is TRBV15 and J is TRBJ1-6; 9 bases fit TRBD1. This CDR3 is built from 14 residues. The germline V gene encodes CDR1 LNHNV and CDR2 YYDKDF (reference sequence). The junction had 9 bases not matched to a gene; V was cut back by 10 bases and J by 8 bases. The CDR3 DNA follows: TGTGCCAGCAACCGACAGGGGGGGGATTCACCCCTCCACTTT. It translates to CASNRQGGDSPLHF. Using reference TRBV15 and TRBJ1-6 for the parts outside the CDR3, the full variable domain is DAMVIQNPRYQVTQFGKPVTLSCSQTLNHNVMYWYQQKSSQAPKLLFHYYDKDFNNEADTPDNFQSRRPNTSFCFLDIRSPGLGDTAMYLCASNRQGGDSPLHFGNGTRLTVT.

There are many counts of this clonotype. The chain is built from TRBV7-3 and TRBJ2-7; D ambiguous. Germline CDR1 and CDR2: SGHTA and FQGTGA. V was cut by 0 bases and J by 5 bases, with 8 bases left in between. The CDR3 is 13 amino acids. This chain's CDR3 is CASSLTFADEQYF. CDR3 in DNA: TGTGCCAGCAGCTTAACGTTTGCGGACGAGCAGTACTTC. Full variable domain (missing parts from reference TRBV7-3 and TRBJ2-7): GAGVSQTPSNKVTEKGKYVELRCDPISGHTALYWYRQSLGQGPEFLIYFQGTGAADDSGLPNDRFFAVRPEGSVSTLKIQRTERGDSAVYLCASSLTFADEQYFGPGTRLTVT.

There are many counts of this clonotype. The chain couples TRBV19 to TRBJ1-2, with D tentatively TRBD1 (6 bases). Germline lookup yields CDR1 LNHDA and CDR2 SQIVND (reference sequence). Trimming shortened V by 0 bases and J by 4 bases, and 12 bases separated the two germline ends. There are 15 residues in the CDR3. The CDR3 loop is CASSIDFRGSYGYTF. CDR3 DNA sequence: TGTGCCAGTAGTATAGATTTCAGGGGAAGCTATGGCTACACCTTC.

This clonotype was detected once. The chain uses TRBV15 and TRBJ1-2; possible D gene TRBD1, 5 bases. Trimming pared 0 bases from V and 1 base from J, leaving 6 bases between. The CDR3 extends over 14 amino acids. Germline V lookup: CDR1 LNHNV, CDR2 YYDKDF (reference sequence). CDR3: CATSRERGNYGYTF. CDR3 nucleotide sequence: TGTGCCACCAGCAGAGAGAGGGGTAACTATGGCTACACCTTC.

The CDR3 bases are TGTGCCAGCAGTTTTGCCGGGACAGGGTATCAGCCCCAGCATTTT. Protein sequence: CASSFAGTGYQPQHF. This rearrangement joins TRBV6-5 to TRBJ1-5, with 9 positions matching TRBD1. Trimming cost V 4 bases and J 5 bases; bases outside gene matches: 6. Germline V gives CDR1 MNHEY, CDR2 SVGAGI. CDR3 length equals 15 residues.

This clonotype was seen many times. The CDR3 bases are TGTGCCAGCAGTGACCCCAACTACGAGCAGTACTTC. Residues: CASSDPNYEQYF. The chain carries TRBV28 and TRBJ2-7, with no clear D. Trimming removed 5 bases from V and 3 bases from J, with 8 bases in between. The CDR3 is 12 residues long. In germline, CDR1 is MDHEN, CDR2 SYDVKM.